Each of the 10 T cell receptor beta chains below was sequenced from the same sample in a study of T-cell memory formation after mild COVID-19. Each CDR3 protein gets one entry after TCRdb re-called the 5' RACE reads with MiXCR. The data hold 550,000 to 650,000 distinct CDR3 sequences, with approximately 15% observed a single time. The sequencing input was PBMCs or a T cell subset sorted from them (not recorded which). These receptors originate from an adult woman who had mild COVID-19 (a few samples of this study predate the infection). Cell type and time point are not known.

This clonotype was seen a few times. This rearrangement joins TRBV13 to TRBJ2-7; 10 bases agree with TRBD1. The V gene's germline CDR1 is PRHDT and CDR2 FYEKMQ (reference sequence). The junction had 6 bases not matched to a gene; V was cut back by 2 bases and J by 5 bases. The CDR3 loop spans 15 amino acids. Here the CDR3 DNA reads TGTGCCAGCAGCTTAAAGGGACAGGGGTTCAACGAGCAGTACTTC. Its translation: CASSLKGQGFNEQYF.

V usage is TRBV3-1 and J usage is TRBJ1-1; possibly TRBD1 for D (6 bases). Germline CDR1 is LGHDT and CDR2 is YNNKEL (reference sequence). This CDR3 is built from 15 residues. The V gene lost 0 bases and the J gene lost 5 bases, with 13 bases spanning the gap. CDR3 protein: CASSQDSQGRTEAFF. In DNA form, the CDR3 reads TGTGCCAGCAGCCAAGATTCCCAGGGGAGAACTGAAGCTTTCTTT.

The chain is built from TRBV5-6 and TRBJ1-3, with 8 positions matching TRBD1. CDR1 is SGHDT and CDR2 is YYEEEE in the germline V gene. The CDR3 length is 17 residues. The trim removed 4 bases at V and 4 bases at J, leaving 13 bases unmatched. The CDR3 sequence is CASSPGWTGIKGNTIYF. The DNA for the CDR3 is TGTGCCAGCAGCCCCGGTTGGACAGGGATTAAAGGAAACACCATATATTTT.

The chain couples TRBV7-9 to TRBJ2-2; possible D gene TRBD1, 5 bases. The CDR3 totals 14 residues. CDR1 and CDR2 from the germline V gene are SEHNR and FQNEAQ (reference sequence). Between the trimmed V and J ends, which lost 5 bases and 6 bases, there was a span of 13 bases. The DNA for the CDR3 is TGTGCCAGCAGCCTTAGTCTGGGGCCCGGGGAGCTGTTTTTT. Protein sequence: CASSLSLGPGELFF.

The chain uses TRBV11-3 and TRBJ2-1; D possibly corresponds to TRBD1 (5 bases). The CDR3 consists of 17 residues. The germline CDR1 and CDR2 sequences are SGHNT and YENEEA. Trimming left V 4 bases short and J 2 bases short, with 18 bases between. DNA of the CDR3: TGTGCCAGCAGCTCATTCAGGGTCAAGCTCGCCTACAATGAGCAGTTCTTC. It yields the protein CASSSFRVKLAYNEQFF.

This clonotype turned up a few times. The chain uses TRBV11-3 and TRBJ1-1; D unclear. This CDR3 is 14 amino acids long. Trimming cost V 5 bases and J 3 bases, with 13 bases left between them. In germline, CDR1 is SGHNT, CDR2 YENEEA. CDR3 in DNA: TGTGCCAGCAGCCCAGTGGGCTGGGACACTGAAGCTTTCTTT. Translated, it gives CASSPVGWDTEAFF.

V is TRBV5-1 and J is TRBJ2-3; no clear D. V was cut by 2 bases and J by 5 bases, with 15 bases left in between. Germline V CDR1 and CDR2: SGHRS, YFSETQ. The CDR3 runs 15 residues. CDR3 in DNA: TGCGCCAGCAGCTTCCGGCTACCCCAACGAGATACGCAGTATTTT. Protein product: CASSFRLPQRDTQYF.

The CDR3 spells CASSKPSGTAEYSNTGELFF. CDR3 sequence (DNA): TGTGCCAGCAGCAAACCATCCGGGACAGCCGAATATTCGAACACCGGGGAGCTGTTTTTT. The chain has TRBV21-1 and TRBJ2-2; the table calls TRBD1, which could not be checked here. TRBV21-1 is a pseudogene locus. The CDR3 length is 20 residues.

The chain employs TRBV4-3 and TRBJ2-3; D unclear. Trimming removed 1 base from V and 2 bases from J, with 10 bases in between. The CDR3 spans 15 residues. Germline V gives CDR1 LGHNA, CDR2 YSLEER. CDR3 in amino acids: CASSQGGSYTDTQYF. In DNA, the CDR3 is TGCGCCAGCAGCCAAGGAGGTAGCTACACAGATACGCAGTATTTT.

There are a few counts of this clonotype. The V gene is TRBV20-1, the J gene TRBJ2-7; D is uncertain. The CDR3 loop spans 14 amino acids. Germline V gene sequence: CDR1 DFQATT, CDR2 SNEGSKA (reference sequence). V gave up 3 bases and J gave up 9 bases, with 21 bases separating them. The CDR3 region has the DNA TGCAGTGCTAGTGATGTCAGCGAAGGATATGGGCAGTACTTC. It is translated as CSASDVSEGYGQYF.